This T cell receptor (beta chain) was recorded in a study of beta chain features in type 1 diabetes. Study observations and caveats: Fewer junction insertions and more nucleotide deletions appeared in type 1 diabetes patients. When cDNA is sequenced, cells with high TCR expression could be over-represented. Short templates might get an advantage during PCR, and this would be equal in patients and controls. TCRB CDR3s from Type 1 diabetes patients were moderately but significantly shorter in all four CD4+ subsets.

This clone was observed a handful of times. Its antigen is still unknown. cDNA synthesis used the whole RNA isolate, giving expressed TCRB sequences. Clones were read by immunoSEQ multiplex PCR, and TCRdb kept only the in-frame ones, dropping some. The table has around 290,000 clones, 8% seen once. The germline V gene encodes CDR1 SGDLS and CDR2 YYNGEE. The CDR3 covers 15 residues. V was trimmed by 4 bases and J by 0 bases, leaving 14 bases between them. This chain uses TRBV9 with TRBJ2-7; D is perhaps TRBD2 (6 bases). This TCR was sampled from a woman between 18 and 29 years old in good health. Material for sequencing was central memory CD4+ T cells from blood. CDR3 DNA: TGTGCCAGCAGCCCCCGCGGGATTTCCTCCTACGAGCAGTACTTC. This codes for CASSPRGISSYEQYF.